This T cell receptor (beta chain) was retrieved from a study of cytomegalovirus exposure and HLA in healthy donors. Study-wide results and caveats: Presence/absence results assume similar sequencing depth per donor, which may not hold.

The PCR was carried out with 60 Vbeta primers and 13 Jbeta primers. Only in-frame clones appear in the TCRdb table, and some are missing; sequencing was by immunoSEQ multiplex PCR. Here the sample spans 100,000 to 150,000 clones, about three quarters being singletons. This CDR3 is 13 amino acids long. CDR1 is MNHNS and CDR2 is SASEGT in the germline V gene. The V end was cut by 8 bases, the J end by 1 base, with 11 bases between. This clone has only a few counts. Its antigen is unknown. Material for sequencing was PBMCs. This sequence originates from a woman in her sixties or seventies in good health and CMV-seropositive. The chain has TRBV6-1 and TRBJ1-2; no firm D call. DNA of the CDR3: TGTGCCAGCTCATCCGGGGATAACTATGGCTACACCTTC. It translates to CASSSGDNYGYTF.